This T cell receptor beta chain was sequenced during a study of cytomegalovirus exposure and HLA in healthy donors. 60 Vbeta and 13 Jbeta primers were used in PCR. The data were produced by immunoSEQ multiplex PCR, yet TCRdb's version contains in-frame clones alone and is incomplete. Of 150,000 to 180,000 clones detected, roughly three quarters appear once; the ten largest clones hold roughly 7.7%. Germline V gene sequence: CDR1 SQVTM, CDR2 ANQGSEA. The CDR3 is 13 amino acids. V gave up 7 bases and J gave up 1 base, with 11 bases separating them. For this clone: What it recognizes is unknown.

Broader study findings: Later analysis identified a missense DCLRE1C variant that was linked to TCR beta V- and J-gene trimming. HLA-A and HLA-B allele assignments for most subjects were reportedly predicted accurately using TCR beta sequences.

The receptor's source is a man between 25 and 39 years old in good health and CMV-seropositive. Sequenced input: PBMCs. The chain links TRBV29-1 to TRBJ2-1; D is perhaps TRBD1 (6 bases). The CDR3 DNA follows: TGCAGCGCACAGGGTCAGTCCTACAATGAGCAGTTCTTC. It translates to CSAQGQSYNEQFF.